The rows below give T cell receptor beta chains drawn from one sample of a study of identifying expanded T cells in peripheral blood. Measured with immunoSEQ multiplex PCR; TCRdb has only the in-frame clones, and not every one. The table lists 60,000 to 70,000 clones, around 87% of them singletons. The sequenced sample consisted of blood. The receptors shown here come from a person aged 18 to 70 in good health. Each CDR3 is given with its conserved first and last residue. The order of the fields is V gene, J gene, D gene, clone size, CDR3 DNA, CDR3 protein. The D gene is left open where the match is weak. Not all rows give a size; the values are once, few, many and, for expanded clones, a class.

>TRBV28|TRBJ1-4|.|.
TGTGCCAGCGCATCAGGGGTTCAAGAAAAACTGTTTTTT
CASASGVQEKLFF
>TRBV10-3|TRBJ2-7|TRBD2|.
TGTGCCATCAGCCTAGCGGGGAGGGGATACGAGCAGTACTTC
CAISLAGRGYEQYF
>TRBV6-1|TRBJ1-5|.|.
TGTGCCAGCAGTGAAGAAAATCAGCCCCAGCATTTT
CASSEENQPQHF
>TRBV4-3|TRBJ1-3|TRBD1|.
TGCGCCAGCAGCCAAAACACAGGGGCTGGAAACACCATATATTTT
CASSQNTGAGNTIYF
>TRBV6-1|TRBJ1-1|TRBD1|.
TGTGCCAGCAGTGTCCCAGGGGGGACTGAAGCTTTCTTT
CASSVPGGTEAFF
>TRBV19|TRBJ2-3|.|.
TGTGCCAGTAGTGCCACAGGGCCTGGCACAGATACGCAGTATTTT
CASSATGPGTDTQYF
>TRBV7-9|TRBJ1-4|TRBD1|.
TGTGCCAGCAGCTTAGACAGGGGTGAAAAACTGTTTTTT
CASSLDRGEKLFF
>TRBV4-3|TRBJ2-3|.|.
TGCGCCAGCAGCCAATCGGCTAGCGCCTCAGATACGCAGTATTTT
CASSQSASASDTQYF
>TRBV5-6|TRBJ2-7|TRBD1|.
TGTGCCAGCGGAGACAGGGGCACCCGGGCGGCTACCCCCTACGAGCAGTACTTC
CASGDRGTRAATPYEQYF
>TRBV7-3|TRBJ2-3|TRBD2|.
TGTGCCAGCAGCTTATCTAGCGGGTCAGATACGCAGTATTTT
CASSLSSGSDTQYF
>TRBV7-9|TRBJ1-1|.|.
TGTGCCAGCAGCTTAAACACTGAAGCTTTCTTT
CASSLNTEAFF
>TRBV29-1|TRBJ1-1|.|.
TGCAGCGTCTTAATCAGGGGCACTGAAGCTTTCTTT
CSVLIRGTEAFF
>TRBV2|TRBJ2-2|TRBD1|.
TGTGCCAGCACCCCCGGGACAGGGGGAACCGGGGAGCTGTTTTTT
CASTPGTGGTGELFF
>TRBV4-2|TRBJ1-4|.|.
TGTGCCAGCAGCCAACCTCAGGGTGAAAAACTGTTTTTT
CASSQPQGEKLFF
>TRBV7-9|TRBJ1-1|TRBD1|.
TGTGCCAGCAGCTTCGGGACAGGGGGCAACACTGAAGCTTTCTTT
CASSFGTGGNTEAFF
>TRBV2|TRBJ2-7|.|.
TGTGCCAGCAGTGATGGGACCTACGAGCAGTACTTC
CASSDGTYEQYF
>TRBV21-1|TRBJ2-1|.|.
TGTGCCAGCAGCGTAATTAGATCTAGCGGGAGCACCCATGAGCAGTTCTTC
CASSVIRSSGSTHEQFF
>TRBV28|TRBJ1-1|.|.
TGTGCCAGCAGTCCCCTAGGGTCGGGGAACACTGAAGCTTTCTTT
CASSPLGSGNTEAFF
>TRBV6-5|TRBJ2-7|.|.
TGTGCCAGCAGTTACGGGTTACAGACCTACGAGCAGTACTTC
CASSYGLQTYEQYF
>TRBV18|TRBJ1-4|.|.
TGTGCCAGCTCACCAAACCAGGACTCTTTAGGTGAAAAACTGTTTTTT
CASSPNQDSLGEKLFF
>TRBV9|TRBJ2-3|.|.
TGTGCCAGCAGCGTAGAGAGCACAGATACGCAGTATTTT
CASSVESTDTQYF
>TRBV29-1|TRBJ2-1|.|.
TGCAGCGTTGGGCCCCTTCCTGGTTTCTTC
CSVGPLPGFF
>TRBV5-4|TRBJ1-4|.|.
TGTGCCAGCAGCAAGGACATTAATGAAAAACTGTTTTTT
CASSKDINEKLFF
>TRBV7-3|TRBJ2-1|TRBD1|.
TGTGCCAGCAGCCTGACAGGGGGCGCTTTTAATGAGCAGTTCTTC
CASSLTGGAFNEQFF
>TRBV10-2|TRBJ1-5|TRBD1|.
TGCGCCAGCAGTGAGCCCTCCGGGACAGGGCATCAGCCCCAGCATTTT
CASSEPSGTGHQPQHF
>TRBV7-8|TRBJ2-2|.|.
TGTGCCAGCAGCTTAAGGACCGGGGGGGAGCTGTTTTTT
CASSLRTGGELFF
>TRBV10-2|TRBJ1-5|.|.
TGCGCCAGCAGTGAGCATATTCAGCCCCAGCATTTT
CASSEHIQPQHF
>TRBV10-2|TRBJ2-3|.|.
TGCGCCAGCAGGCTTGCCCCGGCCACAGATACGCAGTATTTT
CASRLAPATDTQYF
>TRBV6-1|TRBJ2-7|.|.
TGTGCCAGCAGTGAAGTTCACCCGACCCCTCCGAGCTCCTACGAGCAGTACTTC
CASSEVHPTPPSSYEQYF
>TRBV13|TRBJ2-2|TRBD2|.
TGTGCCAGCAGCCCGACCTGGACTAGCGGGAGGGCCGGGGAGCTGTTTTTT
CASSPTWTSGRAGELFF
>TRBV7-6|TRBJ1-1|.|.
TGTGCCAGCAGCTTAGGGGAGACGTCCGGTGGGGCTTTCTTT
CASSLGETSGGAFF
>TRBV6-1|TRBJ2-3|TRBD1|.
TGTGCCAGCAGTGAAGGGACAGGGGACACAGATACGCAGTATTTT
CASSEGTGDTDTQYF
>TRBV11-2|TRBJ2-1|.|.
TGTGCCAGCAGCTTGGCACAGGGATACAATGAGCAGTTCTTC
CASSLAQGYNEQFF
>TRBV5-4|TRBJ2-3|.|.
TGTGCCAGCAGCTTGGGGATGGGAACAGATACGCAGTATTTT
CASSLGMGTDTQYF
>TRBV6-1|TRBJ2-7|TRBD2|.
TGTGCCAGCGTGGAAGCGGGAGGGTCTCACTACGAGCAGTACTTC
CASVEAGGSHYEQYF
>TRBV7-3|TRBJ1-2|.|.
TGTGCCAGCAGCTCCCGGGGGGGCGACTATGGCTACACCTTC
CASSSRGGDYGYTF
>TRBV18|TRBJ1-3|.|once
TGTGCCAGCTCACCGGACACCCCTGGCGGAAACACCATATATTTT
CASSPDTPGGNTIYF
>TRBV5-5|TRBJ2-1|TRBD2|.
TGTGCCAGCAGCTTTGGGGGAGGGCCGAACAATGAGCAGTTCTTC
CASSFGGGPNNEQFF
>TRBV6-5|TRBJ1-2|.|few
TGTGCCAGCAGGCACCGCCACTATGGCTACACCTTC
CASRHRHYGYTF
>TRBV15|TRBJ2-5|.|.
TGTGCCACCAGCAGAGATCGTTTCCAAGAGACCCAGTACTTC
CATSRDRFQETQYF
>TRBV7-3|TRBJ2-7|.|.
TGTGCCAGCAGCCAATCGGGGGGCCTCTCCTACGAGCAGTACTTC
CASSQSGGLSYEQYF
>TRBV28|TRBJ2-7|.|.
TGTGCCAGCAGTTTTGGTAACAGGGATTACGAGCAGTACTTC
CASSFGNRDYEQYF
>TRBV5-8|TRBJ1-4|TRBD1|.
TGTGCCAGCAGCTTTACAGGGGTTGAACTGTTTTTT
CASSFTGVELFF
>TRBV5-1|TRBJ2-5|TRBD1|.
TGCGCCAGCAGCGCAAACACAGGGGGCGCCGTAAGGGAGACCCAGTACTTC
CASSANTGGAVRETQYF
>TRBV30|TRBJ1-4|.|.
TGTGCCTGGAGTCGAAGGAATGAAAAACTGTTTTTT
CAWSRRNEKLFF
>TRBV6-1|TRBJ2-7|.|few
TGTGCCAGCAGTGAATCAGGCTCCTACGAGCAGTACTTC
CASSESGSYEQYF
>TRBV5-5|TRBJ1-1|TRBD1|.
TGTGCCAGCAGCTTGGGACAGGGCATCGACACTGAAGCTTTCTTT
CASSLGQGIDTEAFF